Described below is a single T cell receptor beta chain sequence and its context. The antigen is not known. These data belong to a study of beta chain features in type 1 diabetes. At the level of the study: Examined across all samples were almost 110 million sorted cells. Study-level findings and limits: TCRB CDR3s were moderately but significantly shorter in Type 1 diabetes patients in all four CD4+ subsets.

Reverse transcribing all isolated RNA meant expressed TCRB transcripts were sequenced. This table comes from immunoSEQ multiplex PCR, and its TCRdb copy is limited to in-frame clones, with some not included. The sample has more than 200,000 clones, 16% seen once. CDR1 and CDR2 (germline): LNHNV, YYDKDF (reference sequence). Trimming removed 3 bases from V and 12 bases from J, with 12 bases in between. This CDR3 region has 12 residues. Every single donor gave one heparinised blood draw, and these averaged roughly 100 mL. Sequencing used naive CD4+ T cells from blood. V and J are TRBV15 and TRBJ2-1; weak D call: TRBD1 (6 bases). This clonotype was obtained from a man aged 25-45 years with type 1 diabetes. The DNA of the CDR3 is TGTGCCACCAGCAGCGTACAGGGCAGGCAGTTCTTC. Protein sequence: CATSSVQGRQFF.